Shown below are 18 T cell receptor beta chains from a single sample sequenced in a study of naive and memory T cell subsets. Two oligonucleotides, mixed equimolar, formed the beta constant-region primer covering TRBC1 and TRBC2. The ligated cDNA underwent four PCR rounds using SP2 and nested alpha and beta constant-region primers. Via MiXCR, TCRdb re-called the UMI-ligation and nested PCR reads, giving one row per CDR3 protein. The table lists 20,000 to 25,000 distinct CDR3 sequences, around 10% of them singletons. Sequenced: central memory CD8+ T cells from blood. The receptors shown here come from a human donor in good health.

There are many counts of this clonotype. CDR3 sequence: CASSYTGAMGNQPQHF. The CDR3 DNA sequence: TGTGCCAGCAGTTATACTGGTGCAATGGGCAATCAGCCCCAGCATTTT. This chain connects TRBV6-1 to TRBJ1-5; D not resolved. There are 16 residues in the CDR3. Germline V gives CDR1 MNHNS, CDR2 SASEGT. V was trimmed by 5 bases and J by 2 bases, leaving 16 bases between them.

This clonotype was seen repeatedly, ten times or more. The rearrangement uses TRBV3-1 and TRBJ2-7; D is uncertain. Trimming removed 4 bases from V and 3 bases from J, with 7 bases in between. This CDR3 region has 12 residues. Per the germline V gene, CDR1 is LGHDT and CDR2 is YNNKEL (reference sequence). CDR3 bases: TGTGCCAGCAGCCTACCAAACTACGAGCAGTACTTC. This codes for CASSLPNYEQYF.

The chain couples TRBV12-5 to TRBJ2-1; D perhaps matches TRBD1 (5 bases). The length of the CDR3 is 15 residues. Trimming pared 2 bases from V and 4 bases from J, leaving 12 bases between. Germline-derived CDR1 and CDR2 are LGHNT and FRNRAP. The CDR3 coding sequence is TGTGCTAGTGGTTTGAATAGCAGGGATTACAATGAGCAGTTCTTC. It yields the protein CASGLNSRDYNEQFF.

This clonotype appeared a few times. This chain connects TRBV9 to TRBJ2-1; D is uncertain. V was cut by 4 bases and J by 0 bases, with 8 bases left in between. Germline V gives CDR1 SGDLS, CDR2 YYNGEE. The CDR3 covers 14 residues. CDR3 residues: CASSLPASYNEQFF. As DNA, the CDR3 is TGTGCCAGCAGCCTGCCAGCCTCCTACAATGAGCAGTTCTTC.

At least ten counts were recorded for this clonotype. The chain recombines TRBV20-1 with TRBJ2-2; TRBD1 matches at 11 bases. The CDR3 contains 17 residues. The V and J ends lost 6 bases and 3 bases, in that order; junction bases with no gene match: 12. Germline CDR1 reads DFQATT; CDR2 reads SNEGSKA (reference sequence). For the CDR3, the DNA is TGCAGTGCCGCGAAACCCTGGACAGGGGGCGACACCGGGGAGCTGTTTTTT. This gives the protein CSAAKPWTGGDTGELFF.

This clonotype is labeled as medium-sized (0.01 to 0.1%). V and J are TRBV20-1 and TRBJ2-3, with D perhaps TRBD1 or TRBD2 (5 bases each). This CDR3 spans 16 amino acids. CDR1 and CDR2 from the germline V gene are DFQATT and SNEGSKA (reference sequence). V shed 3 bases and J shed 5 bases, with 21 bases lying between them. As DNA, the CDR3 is TGCAGTGCTAGTTGGGACCCATCCTCTGGTGGAGATACGCAGTATTTT. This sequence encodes CSASWDPSSGGDTQYF.

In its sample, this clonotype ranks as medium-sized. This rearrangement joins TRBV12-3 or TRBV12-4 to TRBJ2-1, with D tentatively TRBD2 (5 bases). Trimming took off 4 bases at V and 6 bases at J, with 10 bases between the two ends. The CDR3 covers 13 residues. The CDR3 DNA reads TGTGCCAGCAGTTACGGAGGTGCCAATGAGCAGTTCTTC. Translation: CASSYGGANEQFF.

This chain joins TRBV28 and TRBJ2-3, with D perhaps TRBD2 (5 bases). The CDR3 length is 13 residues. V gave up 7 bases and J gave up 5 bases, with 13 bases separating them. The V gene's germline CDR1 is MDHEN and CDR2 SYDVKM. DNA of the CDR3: TGTGCCAGCACCCGATCCCGGGGAGATACGCAGTATTTT. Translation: CASTRSRGDTQYF.

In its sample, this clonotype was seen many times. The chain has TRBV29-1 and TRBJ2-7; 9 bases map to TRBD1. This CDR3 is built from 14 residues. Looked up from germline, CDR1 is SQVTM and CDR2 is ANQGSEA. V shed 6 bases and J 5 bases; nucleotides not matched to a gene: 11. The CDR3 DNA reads TGCAGCGTCGACCTGGGACAGGGCGTGCACGAGCAGTACTTC. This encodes CSVDLGQGVHEQYF.

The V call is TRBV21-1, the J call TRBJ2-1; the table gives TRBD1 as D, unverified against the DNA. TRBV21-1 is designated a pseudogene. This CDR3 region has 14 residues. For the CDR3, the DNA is TGTGCCAGCAGCAAAGTGGACAGGGGGTCCGAGCAGTTCTTC. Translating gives CASSKVDRGSEQFF.

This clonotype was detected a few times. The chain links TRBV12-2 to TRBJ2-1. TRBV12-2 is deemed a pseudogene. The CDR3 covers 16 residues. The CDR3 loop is CASRLEGLRPYNEQFF. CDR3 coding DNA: TGTGCAAGTCGCTTAGAAGGTCTGCGACCCTACAATGAGCAGTTCTTC.

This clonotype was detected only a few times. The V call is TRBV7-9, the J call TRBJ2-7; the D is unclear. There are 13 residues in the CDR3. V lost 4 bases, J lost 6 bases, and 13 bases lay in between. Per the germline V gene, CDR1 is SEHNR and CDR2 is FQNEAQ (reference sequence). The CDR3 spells CASSSAIYGEQYF. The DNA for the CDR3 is TGTGCCAGCAGCTCCGCCATCTACGGCGAGCAGTACTTC. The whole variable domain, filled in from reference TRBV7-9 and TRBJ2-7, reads DTGVSQNPRHKITKRGQNVTFRCDPISEHNRLYWYRQTLGQGPEFLTYFQNEAQLEKSRLLSDRFSAERPKGSFSTLEIQRTEQGDSAMYLCASSSAIYGEQYFGPGTRLTVT.

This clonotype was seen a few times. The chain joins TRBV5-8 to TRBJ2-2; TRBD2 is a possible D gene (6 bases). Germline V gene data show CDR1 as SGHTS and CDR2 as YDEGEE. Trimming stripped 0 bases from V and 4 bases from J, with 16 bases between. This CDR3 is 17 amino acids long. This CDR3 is CASSLGSTSPITGELFF. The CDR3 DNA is TGTGCCAGCAGCTTGGGATCCACTAGCCCCATCACCGGGGAGCTGTTTTTT.

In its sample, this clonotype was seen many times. This CDR3 is CASSFDREVTQYF. For the CDR3, the DNA is TGTGCCAGCAGCTTCGACAGGGAGGTGACCCAGTACTTC. V usage is TRBV5-4 and J usage is TRBJ2-5, with D perhaps matching TRBD1 (7 bases). Between the trimmed V and J ends, which lost 2 bases and 7 bases, there was a span of 12 bases. CDR1 is SGHNT and CDR2 is YYREEE in the germline V gene (reference sequence). This CDR3 comprises 13 residues.

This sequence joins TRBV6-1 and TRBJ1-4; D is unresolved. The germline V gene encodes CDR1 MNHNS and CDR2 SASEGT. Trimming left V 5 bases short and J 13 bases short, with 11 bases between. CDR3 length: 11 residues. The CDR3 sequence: CASSYGLGLFF. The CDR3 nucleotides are TGTGCCAGCAGTTACGGACTGGGACTGTTTTTT.

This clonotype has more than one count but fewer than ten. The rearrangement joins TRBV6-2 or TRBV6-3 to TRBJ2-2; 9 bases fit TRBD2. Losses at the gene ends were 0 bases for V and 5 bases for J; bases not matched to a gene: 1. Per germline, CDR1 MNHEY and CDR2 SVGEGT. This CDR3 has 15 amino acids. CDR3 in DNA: TGTGCCAGCAGTTACTCCAGCGGGAGGACCGGGGAGCTGTTTTTT. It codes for CASSYSSGRTGELFF.

The CDR3 DNA reads as TGTGCCAGCAGGCTACAGGGTCTAGTCGAGCAGTACTTC. Protein sequence: CASRLQGLVEQYF. V is TRBV28 and J is TRBJ2-7; TRBD1 might be the D (6 bases). Germline CDR1 is MDHEN and CDR2 is SYDVKM. The CDR3 is made up of 13 amino acids. Trimming stripped 6 bases from V and 6 bases from J, with 15 bases between.

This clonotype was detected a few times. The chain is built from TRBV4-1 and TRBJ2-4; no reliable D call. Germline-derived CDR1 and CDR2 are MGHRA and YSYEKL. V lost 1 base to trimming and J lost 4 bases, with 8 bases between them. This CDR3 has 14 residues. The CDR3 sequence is CASSQVDGKNIQYF. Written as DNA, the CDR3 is TGCGCCAGCAGCCAAGTGGATGGAAAAAACATTCAGTACTTC.